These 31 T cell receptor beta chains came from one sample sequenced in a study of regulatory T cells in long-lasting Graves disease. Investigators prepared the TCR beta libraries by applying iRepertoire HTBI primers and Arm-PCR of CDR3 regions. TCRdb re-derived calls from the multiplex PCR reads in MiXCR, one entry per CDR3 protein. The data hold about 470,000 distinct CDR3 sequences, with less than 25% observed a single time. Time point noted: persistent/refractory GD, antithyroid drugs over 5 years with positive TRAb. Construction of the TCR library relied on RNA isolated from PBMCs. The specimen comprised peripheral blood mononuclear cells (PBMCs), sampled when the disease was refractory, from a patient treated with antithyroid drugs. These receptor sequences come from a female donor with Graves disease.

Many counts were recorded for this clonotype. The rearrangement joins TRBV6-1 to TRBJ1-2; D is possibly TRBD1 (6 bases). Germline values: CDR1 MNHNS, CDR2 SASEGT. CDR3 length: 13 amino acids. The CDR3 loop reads CATSTTGNYGYTF. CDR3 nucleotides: TGTGCGACTTCGACCACAGGGAACTATGGCTACACCTTC.

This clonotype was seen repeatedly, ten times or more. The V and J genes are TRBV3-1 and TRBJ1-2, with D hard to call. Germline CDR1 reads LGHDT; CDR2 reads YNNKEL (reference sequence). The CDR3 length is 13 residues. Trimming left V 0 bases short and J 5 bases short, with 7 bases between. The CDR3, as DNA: TGTGCCAGCAGCCAAGACCGACTTTATGGCTACACCTTC. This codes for CASSQDRLYGYTF.

CDR3 coding DNA: TGTGCCAGCAGTTCGGGACTAACGTTAAGCACAGATACGCAGTATTTT. It specifies CASSSGLTLSTDTQYF. The chain is built from TRBV28 and TRBJ2-3; 7 bases are shared with TRBD2. CDR1 and CDR2 (germline): MDHEN, SYDVKM. Unmatched junction bases numbered 7, after V lost 4 bases and J lost 0 bases. This CDR3 region has 16 residues.

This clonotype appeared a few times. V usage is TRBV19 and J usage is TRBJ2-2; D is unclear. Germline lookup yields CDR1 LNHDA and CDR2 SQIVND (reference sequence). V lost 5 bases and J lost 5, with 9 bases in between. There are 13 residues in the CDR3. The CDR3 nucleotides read TGTGCCAGTAGTCTATCGCTTACCGGGGAGCTGTTTTTT. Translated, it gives CASSLSLTGELFF.

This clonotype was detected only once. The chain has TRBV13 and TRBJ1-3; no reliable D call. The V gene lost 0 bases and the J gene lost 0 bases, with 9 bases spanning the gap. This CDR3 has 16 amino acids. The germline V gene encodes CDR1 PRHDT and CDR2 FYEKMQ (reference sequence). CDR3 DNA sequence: TGTGCCAGCAGCTTAGGCCTCCGGAGCTCTGGAAACACCATATATTTT. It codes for CASSLGLRSSGNTIYF.

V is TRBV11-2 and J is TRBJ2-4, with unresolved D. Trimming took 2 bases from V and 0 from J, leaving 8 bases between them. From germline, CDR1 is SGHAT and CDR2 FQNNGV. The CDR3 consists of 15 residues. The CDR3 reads CASSLNSGAKNIQYF. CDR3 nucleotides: TGTGCCAGCAGCTTAAACAGTGGAGCCAAAAACATTCAGTACTTC.

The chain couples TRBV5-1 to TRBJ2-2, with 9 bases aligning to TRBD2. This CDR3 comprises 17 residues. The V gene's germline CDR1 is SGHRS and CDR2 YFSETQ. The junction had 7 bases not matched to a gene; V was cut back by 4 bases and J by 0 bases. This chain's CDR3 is CASSPGRGRANTGELFF. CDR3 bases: TGCGCCAGCAGCCCGGGGCGCGGGAGGGCGAACACCGGGGAGCTGTTTTTT.

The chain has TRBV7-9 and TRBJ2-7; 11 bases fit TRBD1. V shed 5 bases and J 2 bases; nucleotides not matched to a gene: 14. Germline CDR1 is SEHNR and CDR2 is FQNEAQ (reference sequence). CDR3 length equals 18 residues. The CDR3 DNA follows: TGTGCCAGCAGCCCAAGGACAGGGGGCGCGAGAATAACCTACGAGCAGTACTTC. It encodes CASSPRTGGARITYEQYF.

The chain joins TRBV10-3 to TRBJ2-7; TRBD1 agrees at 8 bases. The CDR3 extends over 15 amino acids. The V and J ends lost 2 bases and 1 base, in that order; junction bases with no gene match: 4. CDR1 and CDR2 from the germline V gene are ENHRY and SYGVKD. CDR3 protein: CAISEIQGASYEQYF. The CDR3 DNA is TGTGCCATCAGTGAGATCCAGGGGGCGTCCTACGAGCAGTACTTC.

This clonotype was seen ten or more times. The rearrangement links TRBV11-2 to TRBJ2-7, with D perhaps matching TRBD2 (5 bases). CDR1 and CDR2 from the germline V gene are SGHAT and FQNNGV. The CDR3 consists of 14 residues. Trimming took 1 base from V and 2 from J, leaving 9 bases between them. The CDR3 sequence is CASSLVPGTYEQYF. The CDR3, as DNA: TGTGCCAGCAGCTTAGTTCCGGGAACCTACGAGCAGTACTTC.

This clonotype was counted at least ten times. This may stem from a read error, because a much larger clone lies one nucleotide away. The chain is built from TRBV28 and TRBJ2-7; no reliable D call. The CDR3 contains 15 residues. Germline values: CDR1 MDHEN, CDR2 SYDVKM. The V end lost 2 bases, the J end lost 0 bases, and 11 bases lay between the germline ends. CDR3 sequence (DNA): TGTGCCAGCAGTTTAAATTTCTGGATCTCCTACGAGCAGTACTTC. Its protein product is CASSLNFWISYEQYF.

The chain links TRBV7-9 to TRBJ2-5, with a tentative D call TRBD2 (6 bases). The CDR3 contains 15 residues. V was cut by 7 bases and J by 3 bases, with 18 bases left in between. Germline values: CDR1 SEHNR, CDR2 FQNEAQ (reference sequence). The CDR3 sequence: CASTTRRDGEETQYF. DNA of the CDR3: TGTGCCAGCACCACACGGCGGGACGGAGAAGAGACCCAGTACTTC.

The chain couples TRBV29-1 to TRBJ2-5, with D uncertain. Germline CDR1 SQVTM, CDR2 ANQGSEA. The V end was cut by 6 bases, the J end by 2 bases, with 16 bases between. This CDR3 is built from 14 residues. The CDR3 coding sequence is TGCAGCGTCGGCCCGCGACGGAGACAAGAGACCCAGTACTTC. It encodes CSVGPRRRQETQYF.

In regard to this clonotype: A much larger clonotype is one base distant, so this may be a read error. CDR3 protein: CASSYMRPGELFF. For the CDR3, the DNA is TGTGCCAGCAGTTACATGCGTCCCGGGGAGCTGTTTTTT. The V and J genes are TRBV6-5 and TRBJ2-2; D call uncertain. Germline V gives CDR1 MNHEY, CDR2 SVGAGI. This CDR3 contains 13 residues. V lost 2 bases, J lost 6 bases, and 7 bases lay in between.

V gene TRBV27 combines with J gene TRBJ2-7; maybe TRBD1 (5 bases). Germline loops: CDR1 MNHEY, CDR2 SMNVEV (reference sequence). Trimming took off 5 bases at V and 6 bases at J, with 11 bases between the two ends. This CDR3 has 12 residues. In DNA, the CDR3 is TGTGCCAGCAGTCCCTCAGGGCTCGAGCAGTACTTC. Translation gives CASSPSGLEQYF.

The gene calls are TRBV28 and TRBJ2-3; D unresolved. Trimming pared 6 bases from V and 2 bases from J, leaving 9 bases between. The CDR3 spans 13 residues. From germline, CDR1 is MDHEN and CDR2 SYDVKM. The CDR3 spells CASRRSYTDTQYF. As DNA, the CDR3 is TGTGCCAGCAGAAGGTCCTACACAGATACGCAGTATTTT.

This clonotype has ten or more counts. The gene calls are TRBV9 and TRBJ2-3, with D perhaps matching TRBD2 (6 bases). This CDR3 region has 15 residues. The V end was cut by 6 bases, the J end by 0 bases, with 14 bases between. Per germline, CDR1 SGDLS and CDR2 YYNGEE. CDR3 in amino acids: CASTDSGTSTDTQYF. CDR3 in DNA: TGTGCCAGCACCGACTCGGGGACTAGCACAGATACGCAGTATTTT.

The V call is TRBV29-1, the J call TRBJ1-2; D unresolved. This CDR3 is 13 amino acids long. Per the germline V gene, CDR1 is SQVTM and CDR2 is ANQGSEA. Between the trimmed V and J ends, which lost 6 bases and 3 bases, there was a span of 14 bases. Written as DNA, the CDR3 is TGCAGCGTCGAGGGAGGGTCTTACTATGGCTACACCTTC. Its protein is CSVEGGSYYGYTF.

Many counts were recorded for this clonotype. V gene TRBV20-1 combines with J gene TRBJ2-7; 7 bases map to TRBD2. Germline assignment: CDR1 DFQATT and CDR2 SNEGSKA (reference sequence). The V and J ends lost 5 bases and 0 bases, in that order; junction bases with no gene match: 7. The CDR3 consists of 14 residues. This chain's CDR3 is CSAPPGTTSYEQYF. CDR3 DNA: TGCAGTGCTCCACCCGGGACTACCTCCTACGAGCAGTACTTC.

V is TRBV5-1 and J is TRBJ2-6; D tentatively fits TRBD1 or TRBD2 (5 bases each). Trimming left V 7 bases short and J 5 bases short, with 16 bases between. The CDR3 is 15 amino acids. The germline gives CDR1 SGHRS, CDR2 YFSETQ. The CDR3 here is CASGQPGRWANVLTF. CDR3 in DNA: TGCGCCAGCGGCCAACCGGGACGGTGGGCCAACGTCCTGACTTTC.

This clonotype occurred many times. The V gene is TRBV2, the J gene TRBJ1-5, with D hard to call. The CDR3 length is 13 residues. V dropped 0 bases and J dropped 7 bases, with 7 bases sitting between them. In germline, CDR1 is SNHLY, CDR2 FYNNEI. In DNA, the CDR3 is TGTGCCAGCAGTGAAGCGCGGGCCCAGCCCCAGCATTTT. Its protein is CASSEARAQPQHF.

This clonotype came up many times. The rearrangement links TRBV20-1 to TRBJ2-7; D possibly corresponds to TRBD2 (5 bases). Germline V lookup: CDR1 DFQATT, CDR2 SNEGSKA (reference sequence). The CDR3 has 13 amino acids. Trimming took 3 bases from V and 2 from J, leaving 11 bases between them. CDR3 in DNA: TGCAGTGCTAGTTTCCCCGGGACCTACGAGCAGTACTTC. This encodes CSASFPGTYEQYF.

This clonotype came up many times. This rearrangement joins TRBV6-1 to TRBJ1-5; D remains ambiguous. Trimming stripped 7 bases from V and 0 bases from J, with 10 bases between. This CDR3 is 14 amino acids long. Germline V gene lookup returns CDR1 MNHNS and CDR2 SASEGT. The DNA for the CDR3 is TGTGCCAGCATTCGAGTGGGTAGCAATCAGCCCCAGCATTTT. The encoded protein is CASIRVGSNQPQHF.

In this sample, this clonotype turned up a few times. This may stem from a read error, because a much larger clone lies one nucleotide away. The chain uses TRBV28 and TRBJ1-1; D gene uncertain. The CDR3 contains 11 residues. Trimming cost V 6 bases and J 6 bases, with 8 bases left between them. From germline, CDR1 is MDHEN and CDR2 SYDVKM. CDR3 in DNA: TGTGCCAGCAGGGAAAGGGCTGAAGCTTTCTTT. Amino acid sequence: CASRERAEAFF.

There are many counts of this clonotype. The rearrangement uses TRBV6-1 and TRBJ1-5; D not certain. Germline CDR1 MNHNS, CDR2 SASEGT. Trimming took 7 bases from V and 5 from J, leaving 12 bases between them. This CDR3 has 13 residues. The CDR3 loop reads CASKARGYQPQHF. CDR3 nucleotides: TGTGCCAGCAAGGCACGAGGGTATCAGCCCCAGCATTTT.

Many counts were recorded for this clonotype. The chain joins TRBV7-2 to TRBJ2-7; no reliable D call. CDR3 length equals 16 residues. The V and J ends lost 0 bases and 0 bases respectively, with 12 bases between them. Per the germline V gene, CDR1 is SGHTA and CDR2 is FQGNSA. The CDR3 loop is CASSLAGRHSSYEQYF. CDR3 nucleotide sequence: TGTGCCAGCAGCTTAGCGGGCCGCCATAGCTCCTACGAGCAGTACTTC.

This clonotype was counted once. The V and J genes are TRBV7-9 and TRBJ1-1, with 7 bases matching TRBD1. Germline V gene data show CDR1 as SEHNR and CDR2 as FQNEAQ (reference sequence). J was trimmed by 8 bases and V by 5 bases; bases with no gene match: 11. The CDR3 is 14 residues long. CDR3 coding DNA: TGTGCCAGCAGCGTCAACAGGGGACCCCGGGAAGCTTTCTTT. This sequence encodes CASSVNRGPREAFF.

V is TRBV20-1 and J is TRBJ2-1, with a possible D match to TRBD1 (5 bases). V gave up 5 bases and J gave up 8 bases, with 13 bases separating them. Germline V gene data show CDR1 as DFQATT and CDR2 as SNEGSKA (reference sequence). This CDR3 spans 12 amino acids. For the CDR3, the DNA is TGCAGTGCTGACAGCACCAGGGATGAGCAGTTCTTC. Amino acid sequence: CSADSTRDEQFF.

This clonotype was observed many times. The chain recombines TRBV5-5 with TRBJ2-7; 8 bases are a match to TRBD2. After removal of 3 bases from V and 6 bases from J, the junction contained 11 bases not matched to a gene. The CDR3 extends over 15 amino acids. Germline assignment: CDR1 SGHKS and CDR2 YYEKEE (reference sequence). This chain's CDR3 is CASSWGPGLGGEQYF. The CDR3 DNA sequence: TGTGCCAGCAGCTGGGGACCGGGACTAGGGGGCGAGCAGTACTTC.

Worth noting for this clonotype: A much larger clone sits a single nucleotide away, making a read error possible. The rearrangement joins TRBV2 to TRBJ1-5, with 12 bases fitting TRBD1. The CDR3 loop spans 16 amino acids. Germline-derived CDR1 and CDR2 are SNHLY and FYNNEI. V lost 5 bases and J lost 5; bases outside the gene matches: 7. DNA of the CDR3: TGTGCCAGCAGTCGGGGACAGGGGGCGGACCATCAGCCCCAGCATTTT. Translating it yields CASSRGQGADHQPQHF.

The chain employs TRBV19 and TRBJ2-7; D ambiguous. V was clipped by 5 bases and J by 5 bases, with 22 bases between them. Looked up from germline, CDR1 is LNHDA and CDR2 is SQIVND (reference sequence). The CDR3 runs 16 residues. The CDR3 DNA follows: TGTGCCAGTAGTTCAATCTTTACGACCCCGAATAACGAGCAGTACTTC. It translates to CASSSIFTTPNNEQYF.